These 20 T cell receptor beta chains were sequenced from one sample in a study of T-cell reconstitution after alpha-beta-depleted transplantation in children. TCRbeta library preparation incorporated unique molecular identifiers. MiXCR, applied by TCRdb to the PCR reads, yields one record per CDR3 protein. The top ten hold roughly 0.77% of the sample, which has approximately 650,000 distinct CDR3 sequences, around 12% seen once. Sample: PBMCs, taken before TCRalphabeta/CD19-depleted stem cell transplant. These receptors originate from a girl aged 2-10 years with congenital amegakaryocytic thrombocytopenia, due to receive a stem cell transplant.

The rearrangement uses TRBV18 and TRBJ2-7, with D possibly TRBD1 on 5 matching bases. CDR3 size: 11 residues. Germline V CDR1 and CDR2: KGHSH, LQKENI. The V and J ends lost 5 bases and 7 bases respectively, with 9 bases between them. Here the CDR3 DNA reads TGTGCCAGCTCAAAAGGGGTGGAGCAGTACTTC. Protein product: CASSKGVEQYF.

This clonotype has only a few counts. The V and J genes are TRBV14 and TRBJ1-2; D unclear. The CDR3 sequence is 13 residues long. Germline CDR1 is SGHDN and CDR2 is FVKESK. The V gene lost 1 base and the J gene lost 1 base, with 4 bases spanning the gap. CDR3 region: CASSQGFNYGYTF. In DNA form, the CDR3 reads TGTGCCAGCAGCCAAGGGTTTAACTATGGCTACACCTTC.

On this clonotype: Since a much larger clone is just one base distant, this may be a read error. V gene TRBV10-3 combines with J gene TRBJ1-2; D perhaps matches TRBD1 (6 bases). This CDR3 comprises 13 residues. Germline V gives CDR1 ENHRY, CDR2 SYGVKD. The CDR3 is CAITLTGDYGHTF. The CDR3, as DNA: TGTGCCATCACCCTGACAGGAGACTATGGCCACACCTTC.

This clonotype was observed a handful of times. The rearrangement joins TRBV5-1 to TRBJ2-1, with TRBD2 matching over 9 bases. Trimming cost V 0 bases and J 2 bases; bases outside gene matches: 9. The CDR3 is made up of 18 amino acids. Germline V gene data show CDR1 as SGHRS and CDR2 as YFSETQ. Written as DNA, the CDR3 is TGCGCCAGCAGCTTGGAGGTAATAGCGGGAGTGCCCTACAATGAGCAGTTCTTC. Its translation is CASSLEVIAGVPYNEQFF.

This clonotype occurred many times. This chain joins TRBV11-2 and TRBJ2-2; D gene ambiguous. The CDR3 runs to 13 residues. Germline CDR1 and CDR2: SGHAT and FQNNGV. V was cut by 6 bases and J by 2 bases, with 7 bases left in between. The CDR3 DNA sequence: TGTGCCAGCAGAACACCAAACACCGGGGAGCTGTTTTTT. Translating gives CASRTPNTGELFF.

The chain has TRBV15 and TRBJ2-1; 7 nucleotides match TRBD1. After removal of 2 bases from V and 3 bases from J, the junction contained 10 bases not matched to a gene. The CDR3 spans 17 residues. The germline V gene has CDR1 LNHNV and CDR2 YYDKDF (reference sequence). The CDR3, as DNA: TGTGCCACCAGCAGAACCCGGCCGGGACAGCTCTACAATGAGCAGTTCTTC. Its protein is CATSRTRPGQLYNEQFF. The whole variable domain, remainder taken from reference TRBV15 and TRBJ2-1, is DAMVIQNPRYQVTQFGKPVTLSCSQTLNHNVMYWYQQKSSQAPKLLFHYYDKDFNNEADTPDNFQSRRPNTSFCFLDIRSPGLGDTAMYLCATSRTRPGQLYNEQFFGPGTRLTVL.

This clonotype was counted ten times or more. The chain joins TRBV5-1 to TRBJ2-1; a weak D match, TRBD2 (6 bases). CDR1 SGHRS and CDR2 YFSETQ come from the germline V gene. The V end lost 4 bases, the J end lost 6 bases, and 11 bases lay between the germline ends. This CDR3 spans 13 amino acids. DNA for the CDR3: TGCGCCAGCAGCCCGGGACTCACCAATGAGCAGTTCTTC. Protein: CASSPGLTNEQFF. Full variable domain (rest looked up from reference TRBV5-1 and TRBJ2-1): KAGVTQTPRYLIKTRGQQVTLSCSPISGHRSVSWYQQTPGQGLQFLFEYFSETQRNKGNFPGRFSGRQFSNSRSEMNVSTLELGDSALYLCASSPGLTNEQFFGPGTRLTVL.

This clonotype showed up many times. The CDR3 sequence: CSARQAYEQYF. DNA of the CDR3: TGCAGTGCTAGACAGGCCTACGAGCAGTACTTC. J is TRBJ2-7 and V is TRBV20-1; D uncertain. The V gene lost 2 bases and the J gene lost 2 bases, with 4 bases spanning the gap. CDR3 size: 11 residues. The V gene's germline CDR1 is DFQATT and CDR2 SNEGSKA (reference sequence).

The chain employs TRBV4-1 and TRBJ2-7; the D is unclear. The CDR3 contains 15 residues. V shed 2 bases and J shed 6 bases, with 17 bases lying between them. The germline V gene has CDR1 MGHRA and CDR2 YSYEKL. The CDR3 here is CASSQIPAFEFEQYF. The CDR3 bases are TGCGCCAGCAGCCAAATTCCGGCGTTTGAGTTCGAGCAGTACTTC.

This clonotype was counted ten times or more. V is TRBV20-1 and J is TRBJ2-3; 10 nucleotides line up with TRBD2. CDR3 length: 16 amino acids. The V gene end was trimmed by 5 bases and the J gene end by 2 bases; junction bases not matched to a gene: 10. Germline loops: CDR1 DFQATT, CDR2 SNEGSKA (reference sequence). Here the CDR3 reads CSAPRISGRITDTQYF. CDR3 DNA sequence: TGCAGTGCTCCGAGAATTAGCGGGAGGATCACAGATACGCAGTATTTT.

There are many counts of this clonotype. The rearrangement links TRBV20-1 to TRBJ1-5, with D perhaps matching TRBD1 (5 bases). From germline, CDR1 is DFQATT and CDR2 SNEGSKA (reference sequence). This CDR3 comprises 15 residues. V lost 5 bases to trimming and J lost 3 bases, with 17 bases between them. This chain's CDR3 is CSAPMGGDFNQPQHF. In DNA form, the CDR3 reads TGCAGTGCTCCTATGGGGGGTGACTTCAATCAGCCCCAGCATTTT.

This clonotype was counted at least ten times. The chain links TRBV29-1 to TRBJ2-7; either TRBD1 or TRBD2 may supply D (5 bases each). This CDR3 comprises 14 residues. From germline, CDR1 is SQVTM and CDR2 ANQGSEA. The germline V and J ends were trimmed by 3 bases and 0 bases, with 12 bases remaining between them. CDR3 in DNA: TGCAGCGTTGATGTCGAGGGGTTCTCCTACGAGCAGTACTTC. Its translation is CSVDVEGFSYEQYF.

The V gene is TRBV20-1, the J gene TRBJ2-1; D might be TRBD2 (5 bases). The CDR3 contains 14 residues. Trimming took off 3 bases at V and 2 bases at J, with 11 bases between the two ends. Germline assignment: CDR1 DFQATT and CDR2 SNEGSKA (reference sequence). The CDR3 region has the DNA TGCAGTGCTAGTTGGCTAGCCCCCTACAATGAGCAGTTCTTC. It is translated as CSASWLAPYNEQFF.

This sequence joins TRBV7-9 and TRBJ1-2, with no clear D. Germline CDR1 SEHNR, CDR2 FQNEAQ (reference sequence). Trimming stripped 5 bases from V and 4 bases from J, with 14 bases between. The length of the CDR3 is 14 residues. The CDR3 sequence: CASSQKETFYGYTF. CDR3 DNA: TGTGCCAGCAGCCAAAAGGAGACCTTCTATGGCTACACCTTC. Together with reference TRBV7-9 and TRBJ1-2, the CDR3 gives the full variable domain: DTGVSQNPRHKITKRGQNVTFRCDPISEHNRLYWYRQTLGQGPEFLTYFQNEAQLEKSRLLSDRFSAERPKGSFSTLEIQRTEQGDSAMYLCASSQKETFYGYTFGSGTRLTVV.

This clonotype was counted at least ten times. The rearrangement joins TRBV5-1 to TRBJ2-5; a weak D match, TRBD2 (6 bases). Trimming removed 7 bases at V and 7 bases at J, with 20 bases between. Germline CDR1 and CDR2: SGHRS and YFSETQ. CDR3 length: 14 residues. CDR3 amino acids: CASHRGTVEGTQYF. The CDR3 DNA follows: TGCGCCAGCCACCGGGGGACCGTGGAAGGGACCCAGTACTTC.

This clonotype was counted ten times or more. V and J are TRBV20-1 and TRBJ1-2, with TRBD1 identical over 8 bases. CDR1 and CDR2 from the germline V gene are DFQATT and SNEGSKA (reference sequence). The CDR3 spans 14 residues. The junction had 8 bases not matched to a gene; V was cut back by 0 bases and J by 8 bases. The CDR3 loop reads CSARDLAGGDGYTF. For the CDR3, the DNA is TGCAGTGCTAGAGATTTGGCAGGGGGCGACGGCTACACCTTC.

The V and J genes are TRBV7-2 and TRBJ1-5, with no clear D. V was clipped by 5 bases and J by 1 base, with 12 bases between them. The CDR3 is 15 residues long. The V gene's germline CDR1 is SGHTA and CDR2 FQGNSA. Here the CDR3 DNA reads TGTGCCAGCAGCCAGACTGGCGGCAGCAATCAGCCCCAGCATTTT. It is translated as CASSQTGGSNQPQHF. Filled out from reference TRBV7-2 and TRBJ1-5, the complete variable domain reads GAGVSQSPSNKVTEKGKDVELRCDPISGHTALYWYRQSLGQGLEFLIYFQGNSAPDKSGLPSDRFSAERTGGSVSTLTIQRTQQEDSAVYLCASSQTGGSNQPQHFGDGTRLSIL.

The J gene is TRBJ2-7, the V gene TRBV5-1; D is unclear. The length of the CDR3 is 13 residues. Germline V gene sequence: CDR1 SGHRS, CDR2 YFSETQ. V was shortened by 0 bases and J by 2 bases, with 6 bases between the two germline ends. The CDR3 nucleotides read TGCGCCAGCAGCTTGGAACACGCCTACGAGCAGTACTTC. Protein sequence: CASSLEHAYEQYF.

With respect to this clonotype: A much larger clone differs by one base, so this may be a read error. The V and J genes are TRBV20-1 and TRBJ2-7; TRBD2 aligns across 7 bases. CDR1 is DFQATT and CDR2 is SNEGSKA in the germline V gene (reference sequence). CDR3 length equals 15 residues. The CDR3 protein is CSASFSRTRAYEHYF. As DNA, the CDR3 is TGCAGTGCTAGTTTCTCCCGGACTAGGGCCTACGAGCACTACTTC.

At least ten counts were recorded for this clonotype. This chain joins TRBV5-1 and TRBJ1-6; 8 bases fit TRBD1. CDR1 and CDR2 (germline): SGHRS, YFSETQ. This CDR3 comprises 15 residues. The junction had 0 bases not matched to a gene; V was cut back by 0 bases and J by 4 bases. CDR3 nucleotides: TGCGCCAGCAGCTTGGGACAGGGGTATAATTCACCCCTCCACTTT. Translation: CASSLGQGYNSPLHF. Full variable domain (remainder filled in from reference TRBV5-1 and TRBJ1-6): KAGVTQTPRYLIKTRGQQVTLSCSPISGHRSVSWYQQTPGQGLQFLFEYFSETQRNKGNFPGRFSGRQFSNSRSEMNVSTLELGDSALYLCASSLGQGYNSPLHFGNGTRLTVT.